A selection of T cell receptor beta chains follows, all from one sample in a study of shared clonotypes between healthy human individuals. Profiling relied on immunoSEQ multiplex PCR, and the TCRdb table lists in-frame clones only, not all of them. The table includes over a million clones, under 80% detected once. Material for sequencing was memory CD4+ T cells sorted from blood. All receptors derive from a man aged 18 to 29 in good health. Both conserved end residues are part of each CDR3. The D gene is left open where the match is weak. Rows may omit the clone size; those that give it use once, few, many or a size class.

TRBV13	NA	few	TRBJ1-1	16	CASSLLRGSRDTEAFF	TGTGCCAGCAGCTTACTCCGGGGCTCAAGGGACACTGAAGCTTTCTTT
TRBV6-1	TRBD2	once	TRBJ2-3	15	CASSVGSGATDTQYF	TGTGCCAGCAGTGTGGGTAGCGGGGCTACAGATACGCAGTATTTT
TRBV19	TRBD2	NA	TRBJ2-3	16	CASGTSGNYGTDTQYF	TGTGCCAGCGGGACTAGCGGGAACTACGGCACAGATACGCAGTATTTT
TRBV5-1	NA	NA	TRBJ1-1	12	CASSSVNTEAFF	TGCGCCAGCAGCTCTGTGAACACTGAAGCTTTCTTT
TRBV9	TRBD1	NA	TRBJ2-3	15	CASSVGTGGTDTQYF	TGTGCCAGCAGCGTAGGTACAGGGGGCACAGATACGCAGTATTTT
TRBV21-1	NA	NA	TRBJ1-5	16	CASSKFGGKRNQPQHF	TGTGCCAGCAGCAAATTTGGAGGGAAAAGGAATCAGCCCCAGCATTTT
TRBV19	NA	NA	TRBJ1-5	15	CASSIGQGLNQPQHF	TGTGCCAGTAGTATAGGGCAGGGCCTTAATCAGCCCCAGCATTTT
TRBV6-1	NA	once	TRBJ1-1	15	CASRNRGVENTEAFF	TGTGCCAGCAGAAATCGAGGGGTGGAGAACACTGAAGCTTTCTTT
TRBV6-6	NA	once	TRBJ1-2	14	CASIGGGRDQGYTF	TGTGCCAGCATCGGAGGCGGCCGAGATCAAGGCTACACCTTC
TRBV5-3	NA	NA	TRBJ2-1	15	CARSGQEGGNNEQFF	TGTGCCAGAAGCGGCCAGGAGGGGGGTAACAATGAGCAGTTCTTC
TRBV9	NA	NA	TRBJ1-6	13	CASSARDNSPLHF	TGTGCCAGCAGCGCCCGGGACAATTCACCCCTCCACTTT
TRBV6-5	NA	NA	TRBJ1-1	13	CASSGRLNTEAFF	TGTGCCAGCAGTGGACGGCTGAACACTGAAGCTTTCTTT
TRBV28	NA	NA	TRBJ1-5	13	CAAGPGRGQPQHF	TGTGCCGCGGGCCCAGGTCGAGGGCAGCCCCAGCATTTT
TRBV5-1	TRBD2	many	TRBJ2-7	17	CASSLEASGFSSYEQYF	TGCGCCAGCAGCTTGGAGGCTAGCGGATTCAGCTCCTACGAGCAGTACTTC
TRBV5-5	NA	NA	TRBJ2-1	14	CASSAPGLYNEQFF	TGTGCCAGCAGCGCCCCGGGACTTTACAATGAGCAGTTCTTC
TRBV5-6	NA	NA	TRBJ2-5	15	CASSFLEGLQETQYF	TGTGCCAGCAGCTTTCTTGAAGGCCTCCAAGAGACCCAGTACTTC
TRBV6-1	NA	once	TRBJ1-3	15	CATQQKIPSGNTIYF	TGTGCCACCCAACAGAAGATACCCTCTGGAAACACCATATATTTT
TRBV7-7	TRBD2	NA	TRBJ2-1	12	CASSGGGNEQFF	TGTGCTAGCAGCGGGGGGGGCAATGAGCAGTTCTTC
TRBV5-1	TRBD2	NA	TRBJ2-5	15	CASSSVTSGAKAQYF	TGCGCCAGCAGCTCCGTTACTAGCGGGGCTAAGGCCCAGTACTTC
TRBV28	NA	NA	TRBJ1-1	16	CASTGRGILMNTEAFF	TGTGCCAGTACCGGGCGCGGTATCCTCATGAACACTGAAGCTTTCTTT
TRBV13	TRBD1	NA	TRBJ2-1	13	CASSLSRQGRQFF	TGTGCCAGCAGCCTCTCCCGACAGGGTAGACAGTTCTTC
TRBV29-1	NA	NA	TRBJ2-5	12	CSVEVGVETQYF	TGCAGCGTTGAAGTCGGGGTGGAGACCCAGTACTTC
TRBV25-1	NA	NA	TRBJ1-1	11	CASSLFTEAFF	TGTGCCAGCAGCCTTTTCACTGAAGCTTTCTTT
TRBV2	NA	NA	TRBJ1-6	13	CASSENEQSPLHF	TGTGCCAGCAGTGAAAATGAGCAGTCACCCCTCCACTTT
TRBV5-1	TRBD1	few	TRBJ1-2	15	CASSFTGTGDNGYTF	TGCGCCAGCAGCTTCACCGGGACAGGGGACAATGGCTACACCTTC
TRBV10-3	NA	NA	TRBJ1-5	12	CATSGGNQPQHF	TGTGCCACCTCAGGGGGCAATCAGCCCCAGCATTTT
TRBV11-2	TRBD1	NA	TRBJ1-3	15	CASSSDRLAGNTIYF	TGTGCCAGCAGCTCGGACAGGTTGGCTGGAAACACCATATATTTT
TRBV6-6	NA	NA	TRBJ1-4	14	CASSKETWREKLFF	TGTGCCAGCAGTAAAGAAACATGGCGTGAAAAACTGTTTTTT
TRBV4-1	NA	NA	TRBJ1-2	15	CASSQAVGIGYGYTF	TGCGCCAGCAGCCAAGCCGTGGGGATTGGGTACGGCTACACCTTC
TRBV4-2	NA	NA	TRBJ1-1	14	CASSQDPPGLEAFF	TGTGCCAGCAGCCAAGATCCTCCAGGGCTGGAAGCTTTCTTT
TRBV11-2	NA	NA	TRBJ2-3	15	CASSPRGSGPDTQYF	TGTGCCAGCAGTCCCCGGGGTAGCGGCCCAGATACGCAGTATTTT
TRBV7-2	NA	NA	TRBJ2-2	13	CASSLGMTGELFF	TGTGCCAGCAGCTTGGGGATGACCGGGGAGCTGTTTTTT
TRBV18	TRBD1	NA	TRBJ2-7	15	CASSPRTGGWDEQYF	TGTGCCAGCTCACCTAGGACAGGGGGCTGGGACGAGCAGTACTTC
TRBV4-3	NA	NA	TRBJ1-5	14	CASSQDMGNQPQHF	TGCGCCAGCAGCCAAGATATGGGTAATCAGCCCCAGCATTTT
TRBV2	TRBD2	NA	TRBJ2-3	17	CASRIGTSGGYTDTQYF	TGTGCCAGCAGGATCGGGACTAGCGGGGGGTACACAGATACGCAGTATTTT
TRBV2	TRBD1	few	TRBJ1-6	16	CASTLDQGQRNSPLHF	TGTGCCAGCACCCTCGACCAGGGACAGAGGAATTCACCCCTCCACTTT
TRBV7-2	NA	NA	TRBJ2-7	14	CASSPLAASYEQYF	TGTGCCAGCAGCCCGCTTGCGGCTTCCTACGAGCAGTACTTC
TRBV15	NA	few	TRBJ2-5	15	CATSRDEGSSETQYF	TGTGCCACCAGCAGAGATGAAGGTAGTTCAGAGACCCAGTACTTC
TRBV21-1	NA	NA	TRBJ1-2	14	CASSNRTEYYGYTF	TGTGCCAGCAGCAACCGGACAGAATACTATGGCTACACCTTC
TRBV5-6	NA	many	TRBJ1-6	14	CASSLLGSNSPLHF	TGTGCCAGCAGCTTGTTGGGGAGTAATTCACCCCTCCACTTT
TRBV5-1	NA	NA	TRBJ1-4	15	CASSLRGSFNEKLFF	TGCGCCAGCAGCTTACGAGGTTCCTTTAATGAAAAACTGTTTTTT
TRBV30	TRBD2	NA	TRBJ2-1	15	CAWKRGGATYNEQFF	TGTGCCTGGAAGCGCGGGGGGGCGACCTACAATGAGCAGTTCTTC
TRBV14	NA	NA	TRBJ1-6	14	CASSQEGGISPLHF	TGTGCCAGCAGCCAAGAGGGAGGCATATCACCCCTCCACTTT
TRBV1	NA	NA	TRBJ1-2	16	CTSRILRVRKTYGYTF	TGCACCAGCAGAATACTTCGTGTGCGAAAGACCTATGGCTACACCTTC
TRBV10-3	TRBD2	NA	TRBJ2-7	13	CAIGTSGSYEQYF	TGTGCCATCGGGACTAGCGGTTCCTACGAGCAGTACTTC
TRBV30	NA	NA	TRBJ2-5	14	CAWSTGPPPATQYF	TGTGCCTGGAGCACCGGCCCGCCCCCGGCGACCCAGTACTTC
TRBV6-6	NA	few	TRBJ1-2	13	CASSYSQGVGYTF	TGTGCCAGCAGTTACTCCCAGGGCGTCGGCTACACCTTC
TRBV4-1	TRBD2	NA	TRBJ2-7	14	CASSQSWGGYEQYF	TGCGCCAGCAGCCAAAGTTGGGGGGGGTACGAGCAGTACTTC
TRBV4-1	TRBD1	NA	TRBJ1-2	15	CASSQETGEVYGYTF	TGCGCCAGCAGCCAAGAGACAGGGGAGGTCTATGGCTACACCTTC
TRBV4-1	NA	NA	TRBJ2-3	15	CASSPLREGGDTQYF	TGCGCCAGCAGCCCACTACGCGAAGGTGGAGATACGCAGTATTTT
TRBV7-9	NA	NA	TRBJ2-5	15	CASSLAYGWQETQYF	TGTGCCAGCAGCTTAGCGTACGGCTGGCAAGAGACCCAGTACTTC
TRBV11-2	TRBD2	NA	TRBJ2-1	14	CASSTQGRGGEQFF	TGTGCCAGCAGCACACAGGGACGGGGGGGTGAGCAGTTCTTC
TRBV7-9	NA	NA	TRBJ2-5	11	CASSRYGTQYF	TGTGCCAGCAGCCGTTATGGGACCCAGTACTTC
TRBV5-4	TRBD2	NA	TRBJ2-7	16	CASSWETSGRINEQYF	TGTGCCAGCAGCTGGGAAACTAGCGGGAGAATCAACGAGCAGTACTTC
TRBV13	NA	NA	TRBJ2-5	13	CASSWDPRETQYF	TGTGCCAGCAGCTGGGACCCTCGGGAGACCCAGTACTTC
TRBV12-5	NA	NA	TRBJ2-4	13	CASAAGGTDIQYF	TGTGCTAGTGCCGCCGGGGGCACGGACATTCAGTACTTC
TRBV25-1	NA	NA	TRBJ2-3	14	CASSEWRQSDTQYF	TGTGCCAGCAGTGAATGGCGGCAGTCAGATACGCAGTATTTT
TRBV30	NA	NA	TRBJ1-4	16	CAWSVPQRGSNEKLFF	TGTGCCTGGAGTGTACCTCAGAGGGGCTCTAATGAAAAACTGTTTTTT
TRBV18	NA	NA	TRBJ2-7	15	CASSPPQRGPYEQYF	TGTGCCAGCTCACCACCGCAGAGGGGACCTTACGAGCAGTACTTC